Shown below are 27 T cell receptor beta chains from a single sample sequenced in a study of blood T cell repertoires in COVID-19. This table comes from immunoSEQ multiplex PCR, and its TCRdb copy is limited to in-frame clones, with some not included. This sample has roughly 100,000 clones, with 90% found just once. The sequenced sample was peripheral blood. Source of these receptors: a man aged 50 to 59 with acute or convalescent COVID-19.

The V and J genes are TRBV3-1 (or the pseudogene TRBV3-2) and TRBJ2-7, with 10 bases matching TRBD2. Germline V gene lookup returns CDR1 LGHDT and CDR2 YNNKEL (reference sequence). The junction had 2 bases not matched to a gene; V was cut back by 3 bases and J by 0 bases. This CDR3 contains 15 residues. DNA of the CDR3: TGTGCCAGCAGCCACCAGCGGGAGGGCTCCTACGAGCAGTACTTC. It is translated as CASSHQREGSYEQYF.

This clone has more than one count but fewer than ten. The rearrangement joins TRBV27 to TRBJ1-6; D gene uncertain. This CDR3 has 16 residues. Trimming left V 4 bases short and J 9 bases short, with 19 bases between. Germline V lookup: CDR1 MNHEY, CDR2 SMNVEV (reference sequence). This CDR3 is CASSSITGIGLSPLHF. DNA of the CDR3: TGTGCCAGCAGTTCCATAACCGGGATCGGGCTTTCACCCCTCCACTTT.

V is TRBV4-3 and J is TRBJ2-5; TRBD1 might be the D (5 bases). The germline CDR1 and CDR2 sequences are LGHNA and YSLEER. Trimming pared 0 bases from V and 2 bases from J, leaving 13 bases between. This CDR3 has 16 amino acids. This CDR3 reads CASSQDGQVRQETQYF. The DNA of the CDR3 is TGCGCCAGCAGCCAAGACGGACAAGTACGACAAGAGACCCAGTACTTC.

The rearrangement joins TRBV18 to TRBJ2-5; D is possibly TRBD2 (6 bases). This CDR3 contains 15 residues. Germline CDR1 reads KGHSH; CDR2 reads LQKENI. Trimming cost V 2 bases and J 1 base, with 11 bases left between them. The CDR3 coding sequence is TGTGCCAGCTCACCAGGGCGGGATCCCCAAGAGACCCAGTACTTC. This codes for CASSPGRDPQETQYF.

This chain joins TRBV3-1 (or the pseudogene TRBV3-2) and TRBJ2-3; unclear D gene. Trimming left V 4 bases short and J 2 bases short, with 16 bases between. The CDR3 is made up of 16 amino acids. CDR1 is LGHDT, CDR2 YNNKEL, per germline (reference sequence). CDR3 DNA sequence: TGTGCCAGCAGCCTCCGGGTAACCCTCTACACAGATACGCAGTATTTT. Translated: CASSLRVTLYTDTQYF.

The chain links TRBV5-6 to TRBJ1-5; D gene ambiguous. Trimming removed 1 base at V and 4 bases at J, with 6 bases between. The CDR3 is 13 residues long. In germline, CDR1 is SGHDT, CDR2 YYEEEE. The CDR3 spells CASSLSVNQPQHF. The CDR3, as DNA: TGTGCCAGCAGCTTGTCGGTTAATCAGCCCCAGCATTTT.

The chain links TRBV3-1 (or the pseudogene TRBV3-2) to TRBJ1-2; D is uncertain. Per the germline V gene, CDR1 is LGHDT and CDR2 is YNNKEL (reference sequence). This CDR3 contains 14 residues. Trimming left V 3 bases short and J 3 bases short, with 11 bases between. As DNA, the CDR3 is TGTGCCAGCAGCCAGGTGTCGCCGGACTATGGCTACACCTTC. It codes for CASSQVSPDYGYTF.

V and J are TRBV6-6 and TRBJ1-5; 9 bases align to TRBD1. The germline gives CDR1 MNHNY, CDR2 SVGAGI (reference sequence). V trimming: 6 bases; J trimming: 2 bases; junction bases outside the gene matches: 8. The CDR3 is 16 amino acids. For the CDR3, the DNA is TGTGCCAGCAGCCCACAAGACAGGGGGGGCAATCAGCCCCAGCATTTT. This codes for CASSPQDRGGNQPQHF.

V is TRBV5-1 and J is TRBJ1-2, with 7 bases that match TRBD1. The CDR3 contains 13 residues. The ends lost 3 bases at V and 7 bases at J; junction bases unmatched: 6. The germline V gene has CDR1 SGHRS and CDR2 YFSETQ. CDR3 in amino acids: CASSSITGVGYTF. The CDR3, as DNA: TGCGCCAGCAGCTCCATTACAGGGGTTGGCTACACCTTC.

The chain couples TRBV19 to TRBJ1-1; the D is unclear. The CDR3 is made up of 12 amino acids. The V end lost 6 bases, the J end lost 1 base, and 6 bases lay between the germline ends. Germline values: CDR1 LNHDA, CDR2 SQIVND (reference sequence). The CDR3 nucleotides are TGTGCCAGTAGATCAGGGAACACTGAAGCTTTCTTT. Translated: CASRSGNTEAFF.

The chain carries TRBV5-6 and TRBJ2-7, with D possibly matching TRBD2 (5 bases). CDR1 is SGHDT and CDR2 is YYEEEE in the germline V gene. This CDR3 has 13 amino acids. V gave up 4 bases and J gave up 6 bases, with 14 bases separating them. CDR3 sequence: CASSATPRGEQYF. In nucleotides, the CDR3 is TGTGCCAGCAGCGCGACCCCCCGGGGCGAGCAGTACTTC.

The genes are TRBV18 and TRBJ2-7, with 10 nucleotides matching TRBD1. The CDR3 has 13 amino acids. Trimming at V came to 8 bases and at J to 3 bases, leaving 4 bases not matched to a gene. Per the germline V gene, CDR1 is KGHSH and CDR2 is LQKENI. CDR3 sequence: CASRGQGVYEQYF. The CDR3 DNA is TGTGCCAGCCGTGGACAGGGGGTCTACGAGCAGTACTTC.

V and J are TRBV2 and TRBJ2-3; 10 positions agree with TRBD2. There are 15 residues in the CDR3. J was trimmed by 2 bases and V by 5 bases; bases with no gene match: 4. CDR1 and CDR2 from the germline V gene are SNHLY and FYNNEI. The CDR3 bases are TGTGCCAGCAGTTTACTAGCGGGGATCACAGATACGCAGTATTTT. Translated, it gives CASSLLAGITDTQYF.

This chain joins TRBV6-5 and TRBJ1-5, with no clear D. The germline V gene encodes CDR1 MNHEY and CDR2 SVGAGI. Trimming pared 6 bases from V and 2 bases from J, leaving 8 bases between. The CDR3 spans 13 residues. The CDR3 bases are TGTGCCAGCAGGGTCGAGGGCAATCAGCCCCAGCATTTT. This sequence encodes CASRVEGNQPQHF.

The rearrangement joins TRBV7-8 to TRBJ1-5; TRBD1 aligns across 10 bases. V was clipped by 5 bases and J by 3 bases; unmatched bases: 13. This CDR3 has 18 amino acids. Germline CDR1 reads SGHVS; CDR2 reads FQNEAQ. CDR3 in DNA: TGTGCCAGCAGCCCCCCAGCCGGGACAGGGGAGGTCAATCAGCCCCAGCATTTT. This encodes CASSPPAGTGEVNQPQHF.

The genes are TRBV7-9 and TRBJ1-2, with TRBD1 identical over 8 bases. Germline V lookup: CDR1 SEHNR, CDR2 FQNEAQ (reference sequence). V shed 5 bases, J shed 7 bases, and the junction held 6 bases outside the gene matches. The length of the CDR3 is 13 residues. CDR3 sequence: CASSPQGEGGYTF. Here the CDR3 DNA reads TGTGCCAGCAGCCCACAGGGGGAGGGTGGCTACACCTTC.

This chain joins TRBV29-1 and TRBJ1-2; maybe TRBD1 (5 bases). The CDR3 runs to 17 residues. The V and J ends lost 2 bases and 6 bases respectively, with 25 bases between them. Germline CDR1 SQVTM, CDR2 ANQGSEA. CDR3 sequence reads: CSVERGELEGDWDGYTF. CDR3 sequence (DNA): TGCAGCGTTGAAAGAGGCGAGTTGGAAGGGGACTGGGATGGCTACACCTTC.

This chain uses TRBV30 with TRBJ1-3; D not certain. Trimming took 5 bases from V and 0 from J, leaving 11 bases between them. CDR3 length: 14 amino acids. CDR1 is GTSNPN, CDR2 SVGIG, per germline (reference sequence). This chain's CDR3 is CAWGGSFSGNTIYF. The CDR3 nucleotides are TGTGCCTGGGGCGGGAGTTTCTCTGGAAACACCATATATTTT.

The genes are TRBV5-1 and TRBJ2-1; 9 nucleotides line up with TRBD2. This CDR3 is built from 14 residues. The V gene's germline CDR1 is SGHRS and CDR2 YFSETQ. V shed 1 base and J 8 bases; nucleotides not matched to a gene: 4. The CDR3 sequence: CASSLRTSVDEQFF. In DNA form, the CDR3 reads TGCGCCAGCAGCTTGAGGACTAGCGTCGATGAGCAGTTCTTC.

This sequence joins TRBV5-5 and TRBJ2-1; no clear D gene. This CDR3 is built from 18 residues. Per germline, CDR1 SGHKS and CDR2 YYEKEE (reference sequence). The germline V and J ends were trimmed by 1 base and 0 bases, with 17 bases remaining between them. For the CDR3, the DNA is TGTGCCAGCAGCTTGTTATACACGGGTGCCCTCTCCTACAATGAGCAGTTCTTC. Amino acid sequence: CASSLLYTGALSYNEQFF.

The rearrangement joins TRBV10-3 to TRBJ1-2, with TRBD1 matching over 7 bases. The V gene's germline CDR1 is ENHRY and CDR2 SYGVKD. This CDR3 region has 13 residues. Trimming cost V 8 bases and J 3 bases; bases outside gene matches: 6. CDR3: CAIGTVPDYGYTF. The CDR3 DNA reads as TGTGCCATCGGGACAGTTCCTGACTATGGCTACACCTTC.

The rearrangement uses TRBV28 and TRBJ2-1; 9 bases line up with TRBD2. CDR3 length equals 17 residues. Germline V lookup: CDR1 MDHEN, CDR2 SYDVKM. Unmatched junction bases numbered 13, after V lost 3 bases and J lost 7 bases. The CDR3 coding sequence is TGTGCCAGCAGTTTGGAAGGTAGACTAGCGGTCTTTAATGAGCAGTTCTTC. Its protein product is CASSLEGRLAVFNEQFF.

The chain is built from TRBV5-6 and TRBJ2-1, with TRBD2 identical over 10 bases. The CDR3 loop spans 16 amino acids. From germline, CDR1 is SGHDT and CDR2 YYEEEE. The ends lost 1 base at V and 6 bases at J; junction bases unmatched: 7. In DNA form, the CDR3 reads TGTGCCAGCAGCTTGTCGGTAGCGGGAGGCCTCAATGAGCAGTTCTTC. It translates to CASSLSVAGGLNEQFF.

J is TRBJ1-1 and V is TRBV3-1 (or the pseudogene TRBV3-2), with D possibly TRBD1 on 6 matching bases. Germline-derived CDR1 and CDR2 are LGHDT and YNNKEL (reference sequence). The V gene lost 2 bases and the J gene lost 1 base, with 8 bases spanning the gap. The CDR3 totals 14 residues. This CDR3 is CASSQLQGNTEAFF. DNA for the CDR3: TGTGCCAGCAGCCAACTACAGGGGAACACTGAAGCTTTCTTT.

CDR3 sequence (DNA): TGCGCCAGCAGTGATTGGGACAGAGCTTTTAACACTGAAGCTTTCTTT. Its protein product is CASSDWDRAFNTEAFF. The rearrangement links TRBV10-2 to TRBJ1-1; TRBD1 agrees at 7 bases. CDR1 and CDR2 from the germline V gene are WSHSY and SAAADI. V dropped 3 bases and J dropped 2; count of bases not matched to a gene: 9. The CDR3 loop spans 16 amino acids.

The V and J genes are TRBV7-2 and TRBJ1-5; D is unclear. The CDR3 has 16 residues. Trimming took 5 bases from V and 2 from J, leaving 16 bases between them. Germline-derived CDR1 and CDR2 are SGHTA and FQGNSA. CDR3 protein: CASSPRVSYGNQPQHF. CDR3 nucleotide sequence: TGTGCCAGCAGCCCGCGGGTATCATACGGCAATCAGCCCCAGCATTTT. The full variable domain, its missing parts supplied by reference TRBV7-2 and TRBJ1-5, is GAGVSQSPSNKVTEKGKDVELRCDPISGHTALYWYRQSLGQGLEFLIYFQGNSAPDKSGLPSDRFSAERTGGSVSTLTIQRTQQEDSAVYLCASSPRVSYGNQPQHFGDGTRLSIL.

This chain connects TRBV15 to TRBJ2-3, with TRBD2 matching over 16 bases. This CDR3 has 19 amino acids. The germline gives CDR1 LNHNV, CDR2 YYDKDF (reference sequence). The ends lost 1 base at V and 4 bases at J; junction bases unmatched: 8. CDR3 amino acids: CATSRGGTSGRALADTQYF. The CDR3 DNA follows: TGTGCCACCAGCAGAGGAGGGACTAGCGGGAGGGCATTGGCAGATACGCAGTATTTT.